This T cell receptor (beta chain) was found in a study of technical replicates of blood from a handful of donors. With respect to this clone: Other DNA variants within this sample encode the same CDR3.

The assay was immunoSEQ multiplex PCR, and TCRdb's table has in-frame clones only and misses some. The sample has about 81,000 clones, about 96% seen once. The V gene lost 5 bases and the J gene lost 7 bases, with 9 bases spanning the gap. Germline CDR1 SEHNR, CDR2 FQNEAQ (reference sequence). The length of the CDR3 is 11 residues. The material sequenced was T cells isolated from PBMCs. The chain combines TRBV7-9 with TRBJ2-7; D call uncertain. The TCR was taken from a human donor in good health. CDR3 sequence: CASSPPVEQYF. The CDR3 DNA is TGTGCCAGCAGCCCCCCGGTTGAGCAGTACTTC.